This T cell receptor beta chain was found in a study of blood T cell repertoires in COVID-19. This clone was picked up one time. Authors' processing steps: Reference gene primers were amplified, and this amplification served to estimate nucleated cell counts. TCRdb's copy holds only in-frame clones and misses some; the assay was immunoSEQ multiplex PCR. The V and J calls and clone size are taken from that table; D and trimming were inferred from the DNA. The table includes about 40,000 clones, approximately 90% detected once. The TCR was taken from a man aged 60-69 years with active COVID-19. What was sequenced was peripheral blood.

In DNA, the CDR3 is TGTGCCAGCAGCTCTAGGGGACAGAGCAATGAGCAGTTCTTC. Translating gives CASSSRGQSNEQFF. The chain recombines TRBV7-3 with TRBJ2-1; 7 bases agree with TRBD1. The germline V gene has CDR1 SGHTA and CDR2 FQGTGA. Trimming cost V 4 bases and J 6 bases; bases outside gene matches: 6. The CDR3 sequence is 14 residues long.